A single sample is the source of the 5 T cell receptor beta chains below, sequenced in a study of blood T cell repertoires in COVID-19. Libraries were prepared by immunoSEQ multiplex PCR; TCRdb keeps only in-frame clonotypes and omits some of them. The table has roughly 110,000 clones, around four fifths seen once. Sequences were obtained from peripheral blood. These TCRs come from a woman in her 70s with acute or convalescent COVID-19.

This clone has just one count. V gene TRBV19 combines with J gene TRBJ2-7; TRBD1 agrees at 7 bases. The V and J ends lost 0 bases and 1 base, in that order; junction bases with no gene match: 0. Germline V gene lookup returns CDR1 LNHDA and CDR2 SQIVND (reference sequence). This CDR3 has 14 residues. The CDR3 region is CASSIEQGSYEQYF. The CDR3 bases are TGTGCCAGTAGTATAGAACAGGGGTCCTACGAGCAGTACTTC. Looking up the rest from reference TRBV19 and TRBJ2-7 gives the full variable domain: DGGITQSPKYLFRKEGQNVTLSCEQNLNHDAMYWYRQDPGQGLRLIYYSQIVNDFQKGDIAEGYSVSREKKESFPLTVTSAQKNPTAFYLCASSIEQGSYEQYFGPGTRLTVT.

The rearrangement links TRBV9 to TRBJ2-7; D is uncertain. The CDR3 covers 15 residues. In germline, CDR1 is SGDLS, CDR2 YYNGEE. V dropped 1 base and J dropped 0 bases, with 11 bases sitting between them. CDR3 nucleotides: TGTGCCAGCAGCGTACAGCCGGAGAGCTCCTACGAGCAGTACTTC. Protein product: CASSVQPESSYEQYF. Combining the CDR3 with reference TRBV9 and TRBJ2-7 gives the whole variable domain DSGVTQTPKHLITATGQRVTLRCSPRSGDLSVYWYQQSLDQGLQFLIQYYNGEERAKGNILERFSAQQFPDLHSELNLSSLELGDSALYFCASSVQPESSYEQYFGPGTRLTVT.

The chain links TRBV28 to TRBJ2-1; TRBD2 matches at 7 bases. J was trimmed by 4 bases and V by 6 bases; bases with no gene match: 3. Per the germline V gene, CDR1 is MDHEN and CDR2 is SYDVKM. The CDR3 contains 13 residues. Here the CDR3 reads CASRGGSYNEQFF. The CDR3 DNA follows: TGTGCCAGCAGGGGCGGGAGTTACAATGAGCAGTTCTTC.

The chain carries TRBV5-1 and TRBJ2-3; 11 nucleotides align to TRBD2. V lost 3 bases and J lost 5; bases outside the gene matches: 8. The germline gives CDR1 SGHRS, CDR2 YFSETQ. The CDR3 is 16 residues long. Here the CDR3 reads CASSSYSGGAGDTQYF. The DNA of the CDR3 is TGCGCCAGCAGCTCATATAGCGGGGGGGCCGGAGATACGCAGTATTTT.

The chain uses TRBV18 and TRBJ2-2; tentatively, D is TRBD1 (5 bases). CDR1 is KGHSH and CDR2 is LQKENI in the germline V gene. The V and J ends lost 1 base and 2 bases respectively, with 8 bases between them. The CDR3 loop spans 15 amino acids. CDR3 in amino acids: CASSPRQGNTGELFF. The CDR3, as DNA: TGTGCCAGCTCACCACGGCAGGGCAACACCGGGGAGCTGTTTTTT.